This T cell receptor delta chain was captured in a study of gamma-delta chains in newborns, infants, children. At the level of the study: Microbial exposure reportedly drives polyclonal innate γδ T cell expansion after birth.

In this sample, this clone turned up a few times. TCRdb re-called the reads through CATT. This sample has more than 9,000 delta-chain clones, with 3.5% found just once. Unmatched junction bases numbered 21, after V lost 4 bases and J lost 3 bases. The CDR3 consists of 20 residues. Per germline, CDR1 TSWWSYY and CDR2 QGS. The clonotype was recovered from a child who was a newborn, infant or young child, either healthy, febrile or measles-vaccinated (not recorded which). The J gene is TRDJ1, the V gene TRDV1; 9 bases align to TRDD2. Sequenced input: blood. The CDR3 reads CALGGAPSYEGPVISDKLIF. The CDR3 DNA reads as TGTGCTCTTGGGGGAGCCCCTTCCTACGAGGGTCCGGTGATCTCCGATAAACTCATCTTT.